A selection of T cell receptor beta chains follows, all from one sample in a study of control samples from healthy donors and cancer patients. Profiling relied on immunoSEQ multiplex PCR, and the TCRdb table lists in-frame clones only, not all of them. The sample includes approximately 120,000 clones, approximately 90% of them seen just once. Sequenced input: blood. Source of these receptors: a woman aged 50 to 65 in good health. Both conserved end residues are trimmed from each CDR3.

V: TRBV14; J: TRBJ1-2; CDR3: ASSQFAPGTGAYGYT
V: TRBV11-2; J: TRBJ2-1; CDR3: ASSHSGTSGVFEQF
V: TRBV29-1; J: TRBJ1-1; CDR3: SVARPMNTEAF
V: TRBV15; J: TRBJ2-1; CDR3: ATSIPRVAGRSEQF
V: TRBV5-1; J: TRBJ2-1; CDR3: ASQPGLAGTEQF
V: TRBV19; J: TRBJ1-1; CDR3: ASSSGDSREAF
V: TRBV2; J: TRBJ2-3; CDR3: ASSYREIWDTQY
V: TRBV10-3; J: TRBJ2-1; CDR3: AIGRETAYNEQF
V: TRBV29-1; J: TRBJ1-2; CDR3: SVLLTLANYGYT
V: TRBV12-3/TRBV12-4; J: TRBJ2-1; CDR3: ASSHSRGNEQF
V: TRBV5-8; J: TRBJ2-1; CDR3: ASSLRGSVNNEQF
V: TRBV25-1; J: TRBJ2-6; CDR3: ASGSANVLT
V: TRBV28; J: TRBJ1-2; CDR3: ASTVTGGTNYGYT
V: TRBV27; J: TRBJ2-2; CDR3: ATTAQGGTGELF
V: TRBV7-2; J: TRBJ2-3; CDR3: ATDRAPPDTQY